Listed below are T cell receptor beta chains from one sample, sequenced in a study of beta chain features in type 1 diabetes. TCRdb's table, derived via immunoSEQ multiplex PCR, lists solely in-frame clones and lacks some. The data contain around 41,000 clones, around 63% of them singletons. Sequencing used Tregs from blood. These receptors were collected from a man aged 25 to 45 with type 1 diabetes. Some clones in this sample may be carry-over from other donors' samples. The conserved cysteine and the conserved F or W are not part of the CDR3 here. Fields, in order: J gene, V gene, CDR3 protein.

J: TRBJ2-3; V: TRBV5-4; CDR3: ASSLGAGGHTDTQY
J: TRBJ2-5; V: TRBV28; CDR3: ASEGEETQY
J: TRBJ2-3; V: TRBV28; CDR3: ASSFIPGTRVPDTQY
J: TRBJ2-2; V: TRBV2; CDR3: ASSPRASGNTGELF
J: TRBJ1-2; V: TRBV9; CDR3: ASSAWATGAHGYT
J: TRBJ2-6; V: TRBV4-2; CDR3: ASSRGTGYRGANVLT
J: TRBJ2-3; V: TRBV18; CDR3: ASSPLRGTDTQY
J: TRBJ2-2; V: TRBV18; CDR3: ASSPNSGTNTGELF
J: TRBJ1-2; V: TRBV6-1; CDR3: ASSEDRVGGYT
J: TRBJ1-5; V: TRBV6-1; CDR3: ASSQQVYSNQPQH
J: TRBJ2-6; V: TRBV27; CDR3: ASSKGKWAGDSGANVLT
J: TRBJ1-6; V: TRBV6-1; CDR3: ASRSGGWAH
J: TRBJ2-7; V: TRBV10-3; CDR3: AISVEGEGEQY
J: TRBJ1-1; V: TRBV5-5; CDR3: ASSLVLQRLETEAF
J: TRBJ2-6; V: TRBV7-2; CDR3: ASSRDSLSGANVLT
J: TRBJ2-3; V: TRBV5-5; CDR3: ASIELAGAFASTDTQY
J: TRBJ2-7; V: TRBV11-2; CDR3: ASSRNQGGYEQY
J: TRBJ2-4; V: TRBV5-6; CDR3: ASSRTRELNIQY
J: TRBJ1-1; V: TRBV6-1; CDR3: ASSKRDGRWTEAF
J: TRBJ1-1; V: TRBV28; CDR3: ASSPSAGLSTEAF
J: TRBJ1-2; V: TRBV5-1; CDR3: ASSFNRATNYGYT
J: TRBJ2-7; V: TRBV11-2; CDR3: ASSLGTGLYEQY
J: TRBJ2-7; V: TRBV19; CDR3: ASRRLAGGSYEQY
J: TRBJ1-5; V: TRBV4-1; CDR3: ASSQDRGGGAGQPQH
J: TRBJ2-2; V: TRBV5-1; CDR3: ASSSLTGELF
J: TRBJ1-1; V: TRBV19; CDR3: ASSLGQYTEAF
J: TRBJ2-3; V: TRBV30; CDR3: AWSYVSSGSTDTQY
J: TRBJ1-6; V: TRBV15; CDR3: ATRYSGNSPLH
J: TRBJ1-4; V: TRBV18; CDR3: ASSLSARATNEKLF
J: TRBJ2-2; V: TRBV9; CDR3: ASSAPGLAGNTGELF
J: TRBJ1-6; V: TRBV9; CDR3: ASSPEYSNSPLH
J: TRBJ2-5; V: TRBV10-3; CDR3: AISESWSGGLQETQY
J: TRBJ2-5; V: TRBV7-3; CDR3: ASSSHRGETQY
J: TRBJ2-7; V: TRBV4-2; CDR3: ASSVGQGLYEQY
J: TRBJ1-2; V: TRBV13; CDR3: ASSLANPIGYT
J: TRBJ2-7; V: TRBV10-3; CDR3: AIRGSTGISYEQY
J: TRBJ2-5; V: TRBV5-4; CDR3: ASSYPQGARETQY
J: TRBJ2-3; V: TRBV12-5; CDR3: ASGLGSGQAGTDTQY
J: TRBJ2-7; V: TRBV7-9; CDR3: ASSLVRASGEWVAYEQY
J: TRBJ1-2; V: TRBV5-6; CDR3: ASSLGQANYGYT
J: TRBJ2-5; V: TRBV28; CDR3: ASSLGTGGQY
J: TRBJ2-2; V: TRBV27; CDR3: ASWTSRAGELF
J: TRBJ2-1; V: TRBV5-1; CDR3: AASRGGLGNEQF
J: TRBJ1-6; V: TRBV6-1; CDR3: ATEKIYNSPLH
J: TRBJ1-1; V: TRBV7-9; CDR3: ASSNGVTEAF
J: TRBJ2-5; V: TRBV7-9; CDR3: ASSPGLVRETQY
J: TRBJ2-1; V: TRBV7-2; CDR3: ASSLLAGNYNEQF
J: TRBJ2-3; V: TRBV28; CDR3: ASGLAGPDTQY